This T cell receptor beta chain was recorded in a study of CD8 T cells in Susac syndrome. Random hexamers served to reverse transcribe roughly 0.45 to 1 ug RNA. TCRdb re-called the immunoSEQ multiplex PCR reads through MiXCR, storing one row per CDR3 protein. The repertoire holds approximately 220,000 distinct CDR3 sequences, with 92% as singletons. This TCR derives from a human donor with multiple sclerosis. The specimen sequenced was CD8+ T cells from PBMCs.

CDR3 protein: CASSDEGDYGYTF. CDR3 sequence (DNA): TGTGCCAGTAGTGATGAGGGTGACTATGGCTACACCTTC. The gene calls are TRBV19 and TRBJ1-2; D remains unclear. V was cut by 5 bases and J by 3 bases, with 10 bases left in between. CDR1 is LNHDA and CDR2 is SQIVND in the germline V gene (reference sequence). The CDR3 is 13 amino acids. Complete variable domain (other parts from reference TRBV19 and TRBJ1-2): DGGITQSPKYLFRKEGQNVTLSCEQNLNHDAMYWYRQDPGQGLRLIYYSQIVNDFQKGDIAEGYSVSREKKESFPLTVTSAQKNPTAFYLCASSDEGDYGYTFGSGTRLTVV.